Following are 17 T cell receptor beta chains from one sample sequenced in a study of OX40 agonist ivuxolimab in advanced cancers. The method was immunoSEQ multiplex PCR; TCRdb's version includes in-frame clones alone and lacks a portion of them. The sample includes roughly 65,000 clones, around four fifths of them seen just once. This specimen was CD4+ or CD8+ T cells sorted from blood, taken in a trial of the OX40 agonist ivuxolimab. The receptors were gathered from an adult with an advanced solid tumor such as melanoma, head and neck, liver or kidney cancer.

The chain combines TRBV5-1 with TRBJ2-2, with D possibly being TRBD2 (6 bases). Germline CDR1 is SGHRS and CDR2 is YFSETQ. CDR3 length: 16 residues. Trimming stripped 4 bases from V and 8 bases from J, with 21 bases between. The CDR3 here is CASSPTVMIGGGELFF. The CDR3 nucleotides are TGCGCCAGCAGCCCCACAGTTATGATCGGGGGAGGGGAGCTGTTTTTT.

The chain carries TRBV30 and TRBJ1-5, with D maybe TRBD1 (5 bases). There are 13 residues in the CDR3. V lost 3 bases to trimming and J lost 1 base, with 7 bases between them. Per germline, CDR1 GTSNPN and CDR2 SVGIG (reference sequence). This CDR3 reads CAWREGSNQPQHF. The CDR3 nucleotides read TGTGCCTGGAGGGAGGGGAGCAATCAGCCCCAGCATTTT.

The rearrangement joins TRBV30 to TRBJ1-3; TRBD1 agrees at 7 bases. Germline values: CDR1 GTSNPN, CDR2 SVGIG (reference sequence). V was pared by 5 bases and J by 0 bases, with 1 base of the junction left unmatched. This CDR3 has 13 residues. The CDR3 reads CAWGTASGNTIYF. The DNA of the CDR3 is TGTGCCTGGGGGACAGCCTCTGGAAACACCATATATTTT.

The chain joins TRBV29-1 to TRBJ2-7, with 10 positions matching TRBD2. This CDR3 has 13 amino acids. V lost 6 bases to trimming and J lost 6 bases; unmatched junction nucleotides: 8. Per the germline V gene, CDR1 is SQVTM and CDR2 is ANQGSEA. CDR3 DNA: TGCAGCGTGAAGCGGGAGGGCCGGGTCGAGCAGTACTTC. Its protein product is CSVKREGRVEQYF.

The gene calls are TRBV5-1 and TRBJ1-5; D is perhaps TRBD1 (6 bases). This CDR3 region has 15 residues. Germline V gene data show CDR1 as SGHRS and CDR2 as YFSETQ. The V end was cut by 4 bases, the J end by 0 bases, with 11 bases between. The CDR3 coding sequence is TGCGCCAGCAGCCCACAGGGTTATAGCAATCAGCCCCAGCATTTT. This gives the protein CASSPQGYSNQPQHF.

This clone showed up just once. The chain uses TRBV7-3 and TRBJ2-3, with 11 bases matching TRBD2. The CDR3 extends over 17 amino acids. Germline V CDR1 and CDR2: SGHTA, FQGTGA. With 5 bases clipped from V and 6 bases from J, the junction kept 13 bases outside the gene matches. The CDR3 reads CASSQGVGSGRVDTQYF. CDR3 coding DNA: TGTGCCAGCAGCCAAGGGGTCGGTAGCGGGAGGGTGGATACGCAGTATTTT.

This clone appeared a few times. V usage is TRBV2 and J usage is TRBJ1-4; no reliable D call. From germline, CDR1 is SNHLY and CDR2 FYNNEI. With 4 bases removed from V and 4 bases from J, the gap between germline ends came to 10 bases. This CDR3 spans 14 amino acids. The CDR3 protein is CASSVSYFNEKLFF. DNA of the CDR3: TGTGCCAGCAGTGTCAGTTACTTTAATGAAAAACTGTTTTTT.

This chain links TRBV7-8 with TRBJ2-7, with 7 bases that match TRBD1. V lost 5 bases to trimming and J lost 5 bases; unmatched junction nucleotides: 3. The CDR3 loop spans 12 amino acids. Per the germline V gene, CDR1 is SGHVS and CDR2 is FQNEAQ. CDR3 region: CASSNTGDEQYV. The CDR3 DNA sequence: TGTGCCAGCAGCAATACAGGGGACGAGCAGTACGTC.

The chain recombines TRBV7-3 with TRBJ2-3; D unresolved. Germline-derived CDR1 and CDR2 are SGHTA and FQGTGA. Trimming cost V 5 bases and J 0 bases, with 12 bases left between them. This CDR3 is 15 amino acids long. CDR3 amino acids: CASSLHLTSTDTQYF. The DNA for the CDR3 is TGTGCCAGCAGCCTCCACCTTACTAGCACAGATACGCAGTATTTT.

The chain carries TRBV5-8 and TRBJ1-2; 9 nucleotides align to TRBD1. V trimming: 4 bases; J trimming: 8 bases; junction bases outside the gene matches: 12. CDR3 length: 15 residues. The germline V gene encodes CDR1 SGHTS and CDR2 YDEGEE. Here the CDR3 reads CASSVTGTGTKGYTF. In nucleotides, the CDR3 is TGTGCCAGCAGCGTAACCGGGACAGGGACAAAAGGCTACACCTTC.

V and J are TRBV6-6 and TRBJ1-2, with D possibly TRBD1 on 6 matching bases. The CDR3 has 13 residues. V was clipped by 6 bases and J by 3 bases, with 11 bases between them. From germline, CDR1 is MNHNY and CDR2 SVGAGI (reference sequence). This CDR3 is CASRDRRDYGYTF. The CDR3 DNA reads TGTGCCAGCAGAGACAGGAGGGACTATGGCTACACCTTC.

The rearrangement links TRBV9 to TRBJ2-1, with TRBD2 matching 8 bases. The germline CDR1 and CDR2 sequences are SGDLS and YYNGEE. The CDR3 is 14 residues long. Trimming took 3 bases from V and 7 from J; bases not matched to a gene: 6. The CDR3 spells CASSDSGMVNEQFF. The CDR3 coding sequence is TGTGCCAGCAGCGATAGCGGGATGGTAAATGAGCAGTTCTTC.

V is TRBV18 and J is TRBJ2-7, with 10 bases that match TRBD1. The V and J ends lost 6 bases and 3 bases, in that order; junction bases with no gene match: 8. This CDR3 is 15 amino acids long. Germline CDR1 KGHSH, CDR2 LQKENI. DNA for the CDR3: TGTGCCAGCTCCATGGGGACAGGGGTCCTCTACGAGCAGTACTTC. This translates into CASSMGTGVLYEQYF.

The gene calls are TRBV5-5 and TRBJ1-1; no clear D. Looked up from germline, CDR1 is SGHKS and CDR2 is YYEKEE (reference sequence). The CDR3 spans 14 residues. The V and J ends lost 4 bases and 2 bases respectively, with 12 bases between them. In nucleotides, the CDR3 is TGTGCCAGCAGCCTCGGACCAAGAAACACTGAAGCTTTCTTT. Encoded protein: CASSLGPRNTEAFF.

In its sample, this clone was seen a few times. This CDR3 reads CASSPPGSLGEQYF. The CDR3 nucleotides read TGTGCCAGCAGTCCCCCCGGGTCCCTGGGCGAGCAGTACTTC. The rearrangement links TRBV28 to TRBJ2-7, with D hard to call. CDR3 length: 14 residues. Germline values: CDR1 MDHEN, CDR2 SYDVKM. V dropped 5 bases and J dropped 6 bases, with 17 bases sitting between them.

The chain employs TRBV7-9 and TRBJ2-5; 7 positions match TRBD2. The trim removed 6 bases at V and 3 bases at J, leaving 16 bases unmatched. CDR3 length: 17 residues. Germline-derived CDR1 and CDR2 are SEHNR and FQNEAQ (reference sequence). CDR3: CASSPYGAGTAEETQYF. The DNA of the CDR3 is TGTGCCAGCAGTCCCTACGGAGCGGGGACGGCAGAAGAGACCCAGTACTTC.

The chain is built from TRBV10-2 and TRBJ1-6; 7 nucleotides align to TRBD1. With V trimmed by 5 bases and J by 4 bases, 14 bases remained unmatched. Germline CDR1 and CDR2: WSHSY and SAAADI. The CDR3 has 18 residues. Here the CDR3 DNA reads TGCGCCAGCAGTTCCGCGACCCTGACAGGGTTTTATAATTCACCCCTCCACTTT. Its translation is CASSSATLTGFYNSPLHF.